This T cell receptor beta chain was sequenced during a study of control samples from healthy donors and cancer patients. This clone was detected only a few times. Assay: immunoSEQ multiplex PCR; the TCRdb copy retains only in-frame clones and omits some. The sample has some 77,000 clones, about 88% seen once. The CDR3 consists of 13 residues. Trimming cost V 3 bases and J 5 bases; bases outside gene matches: 2. Germline assignment: CDR1 MNHEY and CDR2 SMNVEV (reference sequence). This sequence originates from a woman aged 55-70 years in good health. The genes are TRBV27 and TRBJ1-2, with 8 bases lining up with TRBD1. The source material was blood. The CDR3 DNA reads as TGTGCCAGCAGTTTGGGGACAGGATATGGCTACACCTTC. It encodes CASSLGTGYGYTF.